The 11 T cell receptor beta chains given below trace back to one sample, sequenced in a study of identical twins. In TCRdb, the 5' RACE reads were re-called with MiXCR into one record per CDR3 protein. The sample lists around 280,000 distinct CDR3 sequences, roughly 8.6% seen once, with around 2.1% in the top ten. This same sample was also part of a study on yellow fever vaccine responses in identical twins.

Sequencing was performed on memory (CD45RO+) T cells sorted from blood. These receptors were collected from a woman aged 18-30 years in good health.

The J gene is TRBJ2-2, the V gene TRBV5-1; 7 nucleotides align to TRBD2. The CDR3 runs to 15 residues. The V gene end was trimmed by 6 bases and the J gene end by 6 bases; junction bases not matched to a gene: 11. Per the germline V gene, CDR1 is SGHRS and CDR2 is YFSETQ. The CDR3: CASKTGTTRAGELFF. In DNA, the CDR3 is TGCGCCAGCAAAACCGGGACTACCCGTGCCGGGGAGCTGTTTTTT.

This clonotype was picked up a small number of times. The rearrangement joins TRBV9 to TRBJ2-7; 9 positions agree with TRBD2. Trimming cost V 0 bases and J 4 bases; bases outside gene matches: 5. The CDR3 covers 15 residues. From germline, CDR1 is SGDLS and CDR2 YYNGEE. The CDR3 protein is CASSVGSSGAYEQYF. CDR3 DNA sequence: TGTGCCAGCAGCGTAGGGTCTAGCGGGGCTTACGAGCAGTACTTC.

The CDR3: CASSSVPSGTHNEQFF. CDR3 nucleotide sequence: TGTGCCAGCAGCTCCGTCCCTAGCGGAACCCACAATGAGCAGTTCTTC. This chain connects TRBV11-2 to TRBJ2-1; 7 nucleotides align to TRBD2. Germline CDR1 reads SGHAT; CDR2 reads FQNNGV. This CDR3 has 16 residues. Trimming at V came to 4 bases and at J to 5 bases, leaving 11 bases not matched to a gene. Together with reference TRBV11-2 and TRBJ2-1, the CDR3 gives the full variable domain: EAGVAQSPRYKIIEKRQSVAFWCNPISGHATLYWYQQILGQGPKLLIQFQNNGVVDDSQLPKDRFSAERLKGVDSTLKIQPAKLEDSAVYLCASSSVPSGTHNEQFFGPGTRLTVL.

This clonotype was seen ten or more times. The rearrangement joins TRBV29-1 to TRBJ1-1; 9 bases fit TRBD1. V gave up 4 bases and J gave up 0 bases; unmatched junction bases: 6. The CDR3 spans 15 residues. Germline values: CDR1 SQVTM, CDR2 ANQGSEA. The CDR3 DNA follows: TGCAGCGTTGTCGGACAGGGGAAAATGAACACTGAAGCTTTCTTT. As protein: CSVVGQGKMNTEAFF. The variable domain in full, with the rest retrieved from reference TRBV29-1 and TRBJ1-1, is SAVISQKPSRDICQRGTSLTIQCQVDSQVTMMFWYRQQPGQSLTLIATANQGSEATYESGFVIDKFPISRPNLTFSTLTVSNMSPEDSSIYLCSVVGQGKMNTEAFFGQGTRLTVV.

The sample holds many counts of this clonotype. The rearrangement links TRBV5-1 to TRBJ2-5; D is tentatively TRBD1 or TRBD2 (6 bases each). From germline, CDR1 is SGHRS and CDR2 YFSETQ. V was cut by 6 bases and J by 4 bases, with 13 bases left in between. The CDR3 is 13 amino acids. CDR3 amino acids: CASNQQGGETQYF. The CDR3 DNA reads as TGCGCCAGCAACCAACAGGGAGGAGAGACCCAGTACTTC.

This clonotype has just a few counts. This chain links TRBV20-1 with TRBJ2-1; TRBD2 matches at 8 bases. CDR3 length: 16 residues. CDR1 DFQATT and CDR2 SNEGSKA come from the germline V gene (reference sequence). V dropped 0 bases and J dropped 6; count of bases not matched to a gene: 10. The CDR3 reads CSARDRGTSWGNEQFF. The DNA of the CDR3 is TGCAGTGCTAGAGATAGGGGGACTAGTTGGGGCAATGAGCAGTTCTTC.

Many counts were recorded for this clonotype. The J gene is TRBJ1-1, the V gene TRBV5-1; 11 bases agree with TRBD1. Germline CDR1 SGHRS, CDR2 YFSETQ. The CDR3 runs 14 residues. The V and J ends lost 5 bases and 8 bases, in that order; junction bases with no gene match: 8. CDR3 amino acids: CASRGTGGTFEAFF. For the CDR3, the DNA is TGCGCCAGCAGGGGGACAGGGGGGACTTTCGAAGCTTTCTTT.

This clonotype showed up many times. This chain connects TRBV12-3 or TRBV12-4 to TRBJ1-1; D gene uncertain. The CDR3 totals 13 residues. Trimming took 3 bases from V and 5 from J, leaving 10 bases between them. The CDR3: CASSFFAETEAFF. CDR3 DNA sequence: TGTGCCAGCAGTTTCTTCGCCGAGACTGAAGCTTTCTTT.

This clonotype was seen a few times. The CDR3 loop reads CASSVSSGGGDTQYF. In DNA form, the CDR3 reads TGTGCCAGCAGCGTAAGTAGCGGGGGTGGAGATACGCAGTATTTT. The chain couples TRBV9 to TRBJ2-3, with TRBD2 identical over 9 bases. The CDR3 contains 15 residues. J lost 5 bases, V lost 1 base, and 5 bases had no gene match. Per the germline V gene, CDR1 is SGDLS and CDR2 is YYNGEE. Filled out from reference TRBV9 and TRBJ2-3, the complete variable domain reads DSGVTQTPKHLITATGQRVTLRCSPRSGDLSVYWYQQSLDQGLQFLIQYYNGEERAKGNILERFSAQQFPDLHSELNLSSLELGDSALYFCASSVSSGGGDTQYFGPGTRLTVL.

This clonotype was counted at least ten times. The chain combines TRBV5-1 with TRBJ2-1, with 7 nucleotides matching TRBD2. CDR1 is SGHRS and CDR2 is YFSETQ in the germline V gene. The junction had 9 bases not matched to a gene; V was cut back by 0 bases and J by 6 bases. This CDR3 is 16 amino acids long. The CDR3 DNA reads TGCGCCAGCAGCTTGGCGACTAGCTCCAAAACCAATGAGCAGTTCTTC. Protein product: CASSLATSSKTNEQFF.

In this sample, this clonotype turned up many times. CDR3 bases: TGTGCCAGCAGTTCCGACAGATACACTGAAGCTTTCTTT. Amino acids: CASSSDRYTEAFF. This chain connects TRBV12-3 or TRBV12-4 to TRBJ1-1; tentative D call: TRBD1 (5 bases). Between the trimmed V and J ends, which lost 4 bases and 3 bases, there was a span of 9 bases. The CDR3 totals 13 residues.